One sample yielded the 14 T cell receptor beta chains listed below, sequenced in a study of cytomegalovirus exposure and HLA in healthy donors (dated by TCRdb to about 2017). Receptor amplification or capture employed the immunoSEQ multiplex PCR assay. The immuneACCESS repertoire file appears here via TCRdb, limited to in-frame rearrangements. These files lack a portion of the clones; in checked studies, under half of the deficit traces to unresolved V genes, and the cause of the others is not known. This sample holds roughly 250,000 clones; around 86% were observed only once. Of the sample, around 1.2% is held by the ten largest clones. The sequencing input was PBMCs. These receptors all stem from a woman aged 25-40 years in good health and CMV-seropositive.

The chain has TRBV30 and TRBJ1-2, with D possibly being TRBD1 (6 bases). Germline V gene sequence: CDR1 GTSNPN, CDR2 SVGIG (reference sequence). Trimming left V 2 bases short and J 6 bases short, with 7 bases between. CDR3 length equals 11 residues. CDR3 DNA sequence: TGTGCCTGGAGTAGGACAGATGGCTACACCTTC. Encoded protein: CAWSRTDGYTF.

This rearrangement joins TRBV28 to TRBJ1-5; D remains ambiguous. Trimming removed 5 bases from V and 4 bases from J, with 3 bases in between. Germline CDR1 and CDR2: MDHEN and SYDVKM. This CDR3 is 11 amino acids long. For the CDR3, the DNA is TGTGCCAGCAGTCCTAATCAGCCCCAGCATTTT. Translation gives CASSPNQPQHF.

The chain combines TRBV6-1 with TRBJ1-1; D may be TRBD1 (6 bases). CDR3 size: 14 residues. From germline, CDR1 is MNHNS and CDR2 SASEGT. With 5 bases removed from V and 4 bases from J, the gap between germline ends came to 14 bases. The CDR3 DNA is TGTGCCAGCAGTCCCACAGGGCGGAGCACTGAAGCTTTCTTT. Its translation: CASSPTGRSTEAFF.

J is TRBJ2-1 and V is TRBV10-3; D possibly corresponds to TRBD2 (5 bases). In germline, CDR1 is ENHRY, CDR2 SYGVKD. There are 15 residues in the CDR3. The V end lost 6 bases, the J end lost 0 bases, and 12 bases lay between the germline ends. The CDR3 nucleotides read TGTGCCATCAGGAACATGGGGAGCTCCTACAATGAGCAGTTCTTC. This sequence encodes CAIRNMGSSYNEQFF.

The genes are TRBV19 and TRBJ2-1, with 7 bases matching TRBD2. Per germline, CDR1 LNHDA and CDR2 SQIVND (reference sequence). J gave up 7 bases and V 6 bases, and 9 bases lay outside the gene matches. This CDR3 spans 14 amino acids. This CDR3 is CASRKRDFGNEQFF. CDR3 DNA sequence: TGTGCCAGTAGAAAGCGGGATTTTGGGAATGAGCAGTTCTTC.

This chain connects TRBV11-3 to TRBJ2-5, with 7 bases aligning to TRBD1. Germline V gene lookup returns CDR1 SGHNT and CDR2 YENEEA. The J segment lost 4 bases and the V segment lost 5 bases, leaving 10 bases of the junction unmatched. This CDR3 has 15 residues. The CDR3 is CASSTRNTGVETQYF. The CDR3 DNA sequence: TGTGCCAGCAGCACCCGTAACACAGGGGTAGAGACCCAGTACTTC.

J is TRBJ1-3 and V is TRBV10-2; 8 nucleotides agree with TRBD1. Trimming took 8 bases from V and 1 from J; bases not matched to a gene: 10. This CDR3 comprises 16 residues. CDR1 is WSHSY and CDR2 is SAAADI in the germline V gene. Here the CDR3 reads CASAEAGGSSGNTIYF. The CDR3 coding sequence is TGCGCCAGCGCCGAAGCAGGGGGCTCTTCTGGAAACACCATATATTTT.

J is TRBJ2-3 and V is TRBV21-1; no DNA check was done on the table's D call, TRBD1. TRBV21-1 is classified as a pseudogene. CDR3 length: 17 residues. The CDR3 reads CASSNRGTQGGTDTQYF. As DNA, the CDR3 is TGTGCCAGCAGCAATCGGGGAACACAGGGGGGCACAGATACGCAGTATTTT.

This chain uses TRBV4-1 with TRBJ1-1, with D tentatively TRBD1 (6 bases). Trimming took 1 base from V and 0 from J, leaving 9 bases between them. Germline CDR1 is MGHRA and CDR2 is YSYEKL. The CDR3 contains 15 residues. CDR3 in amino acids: CASSQGQAMNTEAFF. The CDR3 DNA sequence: TGCGCCAGCAGCCAAGGACAGGCCATGAACACTGAAGCTTTCTTT.

The CDR3 region has the DNA TGTGCCAGCACCTTAGCCCTAGCGGGAGGGCCGGATACGCAGTATTTT. This gives the protein CASTLALAGGPDTQYF. The rearrangement uses TRBV5-6 and TRBJ2-3; 12 bases fit TRBD2. The CDR3 consists of 16 residues. Germline loops: CDR1 SGHDT, CDR2 YYEEEE. V gave up 6 bases and J gave up 6 bases; unmatched junction bases: 11.

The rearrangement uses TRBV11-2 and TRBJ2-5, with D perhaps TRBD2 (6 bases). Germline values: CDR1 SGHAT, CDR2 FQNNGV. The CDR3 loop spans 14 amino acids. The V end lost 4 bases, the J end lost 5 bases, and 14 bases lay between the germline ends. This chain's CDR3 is CASSSSSDGETQYF. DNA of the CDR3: TGTGCCAGCAGCTCCTCTAGCGACGGGGAGACCCAGTACTTC.

CDR3: CASDDRAVGGYTF. CDR3 DNA sequence: TGTGCCAGCGATGACAGGGCTGTTGGTGGCTACACCTTC. The gene calls are TRBV21-1 and TRBJ1-2; the table's D call, TRBD1, has no DNA check behind it. TRBV21-1 is marked as a pseudogene. The CDR3 spans 13 residues.

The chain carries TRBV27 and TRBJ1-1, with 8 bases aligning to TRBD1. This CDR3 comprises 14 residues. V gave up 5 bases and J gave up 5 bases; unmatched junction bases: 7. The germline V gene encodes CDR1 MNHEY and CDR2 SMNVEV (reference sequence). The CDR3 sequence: CASSRDRGVTEAFF. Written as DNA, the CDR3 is TGTGCCAGCAGTCGTGACAGGGGAGTAACTGAAGCTTTCTTT.

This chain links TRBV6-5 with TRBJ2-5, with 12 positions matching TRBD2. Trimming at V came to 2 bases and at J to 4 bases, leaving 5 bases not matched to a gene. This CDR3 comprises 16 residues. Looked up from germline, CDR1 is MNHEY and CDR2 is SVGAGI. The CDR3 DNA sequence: TGTGCCAGCAGTTACACTAGCGGGAGGTTTCGAGAGACCCAGTACTTC. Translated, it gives CASSYTSGRFRETQYF.